Here is one T cell receptor (beta chain) with its context. Its antigen specificity is not known. No per-base quality is available; no much larger clone lies one base away. Inclusive of the bounding cysteine and phenylalanine, the CDR3 is 13 residues long. CDR3 DNA only is kept here, 39 bases in frame from base 1. The germline ends are 6 bases apart after V is trimmed by 3 bases and J by 3 bases. The germline V gene yields MRHNA for CDR1 and SNTAGT for CDR2. This sample is drawn from a study of regulatory dendritic cells for organ transplantation (dated by TCRdb to 2016 to 2017). General notes on the study: To make regulatory dendritic cells, monocytes were cultured with vitamin D3 on days 0 and 4, plus IL-10 on day 4. On day 6, LPS was added to the DC cultures so that the response of the DCs to a potent maturation-inducing agent could be evaluated. Sorted naive and memory CD4+ and CD8+ T cells had their TCRbeta repertoires sequenced both before and after allostimulation with either regulatory or mature dendritic cells. What the study reported, not specific to this receptor: Sequencing was done in only a couple of subjects, and the authors reported considerable heterogeneity between individuals in the alloreactive memory CD8+ T cell pool. Of the resting subsets, memory CD8+ T cells had the largest number of alloreactive TCR clonotypes. The repertoires of naive CD4+ and CD8+ T cells were highly diverse, while memory cell repertoires were less diverse, with memory CD8+ cells being the most oligoclonal. In both subjects, allostimulation led to expansion of memory CD8+ clones, though the expansion induced by regulatory dendritic cells appeared to be more limited than that induced by mature dendritic cells.

Sorted T cell subsets were CFSE-labeled and co-cultured for five to six days with allogeneic regulatory or mature dendritic cells at a 1:10 DC:T ratio. FACS was used to sort naive T cells as CD45RA+ cells and memory T cells as CD45RO+ CD4+ or CD8+ cells. The T cells used for TCR sequencing were obtained from two healthy control subjects. Genomic DNA was extracted with the Qiagen DNeasy Blood & Tissue Kit. A multiplexed two-step PCR with Vbeta-specific forward primers and Jbeta-specific reverse primers was used to amplify the TCRbeta CDR3 regions. The TCRbeta libraries were sequenced on an Illumina instrument via the immunoSEQ service. Per the original workflow: IMGT annotation was used to assign V, D and J genes, and synthetic CDR3 analogues were used to correct the counts for multiplex PCR bias. The immunoSEQ Analyzer calculated repertoire clonality as one minus the normalized Shannon entropy. Clonal expansion was defined by Fisher's exact test with Benjamini-Hochberg false discovery rate control, using two-tailed P<0.01. Imported from immuneACCESS, the table was reduced by TCRdb to in-frame sequences with V and J called. These copies leave out some clones; in studies compared against another copy, an unresolved V gene accounts for under half, and the cause of the remainder is not known. V and J calls and clone size come straight from that table; D and trimming were deduced from the DNA. Here the sample has some 9,300 clones; about two thirds occur a single time. The top ten hold roughly 0.62% of the sample.

Sequencing was performed on naive CD4+ T cells from blood cultured with dendritic cells. Taken with the paper, the label for cell subset or site translates to: CD45RA+ naive T cells. This clonotype originated in a human donor in good health. Rearrangement joined TRBV6-4 to TRBJ1-5; perhaps TRBD1 is the D gene, with 5 bases matching. The bases are TGTGCCAGCAGTGAACAGGACAATCAGCCCCAGCATTTT. Its coded protein is CASSEQDNQPQHF.